These 6 T cell receptor beta chains were sequenced from one sample in a study of regulatory T cells in long-lasting Graves disease. Noted time point: newly diagnosed GD, antithyroid drugs for less than 3 months. The TCR library was prepared using RNA isolated from PBMCs. CDR3 regions were amplified by Arm-PCR using iRepertoire HTBI primers to build TCR beta libraries. TCRdb reanalysed the multiplex PCR reads using MiXCR and keeps one entry per CDR3 protein. The table records 440,000 or so distinct CDR3 sequences, 15% to 20% of them present only once. These records were also assigned to another study, of T cells in Graves' hyperthyroidism and ophthalmopathy.

The source was peripheral blood mononuclear cells (PBMCs), collected at new diagnosis, from a patient treated with antithyroid drugs. The receptors come from a woman between 25 and 40 years old with Graves disease.

In its sample, this clonotype was seen many times. V gene TRBV5-1 combines with J gene TRBJ2-4, with TRBD2 as a possible D gene (5 bases). Per the germline V gene, CDR1 is SGHRS and CDR2 is YFSETQ. The CDR3 extends over 15 amino acids. V shed 3 bases and J shed 3 bases, with 13 bases lying between them. The CDR3 DNA follows: TGCGCCAGCAGCTCTTCGGGGTTTCGCAAAAACATTCAGTACTTC. This translates into CASSSSGFRKNIQYF. Filled out from reference TRBV5-1 and TRBJ2-4, the complete variable domain reads KAGVTQTPRYLIKTRGQQVTLSCSPISGHRSVSWYQQTPGQGLQFLFEYFSETQRNKGNFPGRFSGRQFSNSRSEMNVSTLELGDSALYLCASSSSGFRKNIQYFGAGTRLSVL.

In nucleotides, the CDR3 is TGTGCCAGTAACTCTCAGGCATCCGGCTACACCTTC. Translated: CASNSQASGYTF. The gene calls are TRBV28 and TRBJ1-2; D unresolved. V was shortened by 9 bases and J by 8 bases, with 16 bases between the two germline ends. This CDR3 is 12 amino acids long. Germline assignment: CDR1 MDHEN and CDR2 SYDVKM.

Remarks on this clonotype: It differs at one base from a far larger clone, so likely a read error. This chain links TRBV7-2 with TRBJ2-5; possibly TRBD2 for D (7 bases). The ends were cut back, 5 bases at V and 5 bases at J, with 18 bases in the middle. The CDR3 length is 15 residues. Looked up from germline, CDR1 is SGHTA and CDR2 is FQGNSA. The CDR3 DNA reads as TGTGCCAGCAGCGACGAGGACGGGGGGCCGGAGACCCAGTACTTC. Translation gives CASSDEDGGPETQYF.

V usage is TRBV20-1 and J usage is TRBJ2-7, with D perhaps matching TRBD1 or TRBD2 (5 bases each). Germline V lookup: CDR1 DFQATT, CDR2 SNEGSKA (reference sequence). The V end was cut by 1 base, the J end by 4 bases, with 14 bases between. This CDR3 has 14 residues. The CDR3 loop is CSARGGGRGYEQYF. Here the CDR3 DNA reads TGCAGTGCTAGAGGTGGGGGACGAGGATACGAGCAGTACTTC.

This clonotype was recorded a few times. CDR3 region: CATSSTRSNQPQHF. In DNA, the CDR3 is TGTGCCACCAGCAGTACAAGGAGCAATCAGCCCCAGCATTTT. J is TRBJ1-5 and V is TRBV15; D uncertain. The germline V gene has CDR1 LNHNV and CDR2 YYDKDF (reference sequence). The CDR3 loop spans 14 amino acids. V was trimmed by 3 bases and J by 1 base, leaving 7 bases between them.

There are many counts of this clonotype. This sequence joins TRBV15 and TRBJ2-7; D remains ambiguous. The germline V gene has CDR1 LNHNV and CDR2 YYDKDF (reference sequence). CDR3 length: 15 amino acids. Trimming shortened V by 0 bases and J by 3 bases, and 12 bases separated the two germline ends. The chain's CDR3 is CATSREDDIRYEQYF. The DNA for the CDR3 is TGTGCCACCAGCAGAGAGGACGACATTCGCTACGAGCAGTACTTC.